Below are 9 T cell receptor beta chains sequenced from a single sample in a study of response to subunit inactivated influenza vaccine. TCRdb reprocessed the RT-PCR reads via MiXCR and lists one record per CDR3 protein. The sample shows about 530,000 distinct CDR3 sequences, over 9.5% of them seen only once. The sequenced sample was PBMCs from blood, obtained on the day of vaccination. These receptors were taken from a man aged 50 or older who received an inactivated influenza vaccine.

The V gene is TRBV28, the J gene TRBJ2-5; D unresolved. Germline CDR1 MDHEN, CDR2 SYDVKM. The V end lost 4 bases, the J end lost 7 bases, and 10 bases lay between the germline ends. The CDR3 is 12 residues long. Written as DNA, the CDR3 is TGTGCCAGCAGTTCCGCGGCGAGGACCCAGTACTTC. Amino acid sequence: CASSSAARTQYF.

The DNA for the CDR3 is TGCAGCGTTGAATTGGGGGGCGACGAGCAGTACTTC. Protein: CSVELGGDEQYF. The chain is built from TRBV29-1 and TRBJ2-7; either TRBD1 or TRBD2 may fit D (6 bases each). The germline CDR1 and CDR2 sequences are SQVTM and ANQGSEA. Deletions cut 2 bases from V and 5 bases from J, with 10 bases between. CDR3 length: 12 residues.

The sample holds a few counts of this clonotype. The chain uses TRBV12-3 or TRBV12-4 and TRBJ1-4, with D possibly TRBD1 on 5 matching bases. The CDR3 totals 16 residues. V was clipped by 2 bases and J by 0 bases, with 10 bases between them. The CDR3 region is CASSLSGRPTNEKLFF. The CDR3 coding sequence is TGTGCCAGCAGTTTATCGGGACGCCCAACTAATGAAAAACTGTTTTTT.

The chain has TRBV7-3 and TRBJ2-5; maybe TRBD2 (6 bases). Germline CDR1 is SGHTA and CDR2 is FQGTGA. Trimming left V 4 bases short and J 2 bases short, with 14 bases between. The CDR3 is 15 amino acids. CDR3 sequence: CASSSDVGRQETQYF. The CDR3 DNA sequence: TGTGCCAGCAGCTCCGACGTAGGGAGGCAAGAGACCCAGTACTTC.

The table lists this clonotype with a few counts. The chain uses TRBV4-2 and TRBJ1-6, with D unresolved. The V and J ends lost 4 bases and 8 bases respectively, with 6 bases between them. Germline values: CDR1 LGHNA, CDR2 YNFKEQ. This CDR3 has 12 amino acids. DNA for the CDR3: TGTGCCAGCAGCCCCCCTGATTCACCCCTCCACTTT. Protein sequence: CASSPPDSPLHF.

This clonotype was picked up a small number of times. This chain links TRBV5-1 with TRBJ2-5; D not resolved. Germline assignment: CDR1 SGHRS and CDR2 YFSETQ. Between the trimmed V and J ends, which lost 0 bases and 3 bases, there was a span of 6 bases. This CDR3 has 13 amino acids. The CDR3 region has the DNA TGCGCCAGCAGCTTGGCCAATAAAGAGACCCAGTACTTC. It translates to CASSLANKETQYF.

This clonotype was observed a handful of times. The chain is built from TRBV6-1 and TRBJ2-1; possibly TRBD2 for D (6 bases). Trimming shortened V by 11 bases and J by 0 bases, and 14 bases separated the two germline ends. From germline, CDR1 is MNHNS and CDR2 SASEGT. This CDR3 region has 14 residues. The CDR3 spells CAARGVSSYNEQFF. The CDR3, as DNA: TGTGCCGCCCGCGGGGTTAGCTCCTACAATGAGCAGTTCTTC.

This clonotype came up a few times. V gene TRBV3-1 combines with J gene TRBJ2-1; TRBD2 aligns across 15 bases. The CDR3 length is 15 residues. Germline values: CDR1 LGHDT, CDR2 YNNKEL (reference sequence). Trimming at V came to 4 bases and at J to 15 bases, leaving 10 bases not matched to a gene. The CDR3 spells CASSRGLAGGLPPFF. CDR3 nucleotide sequence: TGTGCCAGCAGCCGAGGACTAGCGGGAGGGCTTCCCCCGTTCTTC.

This clonotype was seen a few times. This rearrangement joins TRBV12-3 or TRBV12-4 to TRBJ2-1; TRBD1 matches at 7 bases. This CDR3 contains 13 residues. After removal of 5 bases from V and 9 bases from J, the junction contained 7 bases not matched to a gene. As DNA, the CDR3 is TGTGCCAGCAGTCGGACAGGCGACGGTGAGCAGTTCTTC. It is translated as CASSRTGDGEQFF.